Presented here are 10 T cell receptor beta chains from one specimen sequenced in a study of blood T cells in healthy people across ages. For the second PCR, which ran for 7 to 11 cycles, a sample-barcoded 5' primer and a J-beta primer mix were used. In TCRdb, the 5' RACE reads were re-called with MiXCR into one record per CDR3 protein. The table records 800,000 to 950,000 distinct CDR3 sequences, roughly 34% of them present only once. The sample comprised blood. These receptors all come from a man aged 18 to 30 in good health.

This clonotype was observed many times. V is TRBV7-9 and J is TRBJ2-7; TRBD1 matches at 7 bases. With V trimmed by 2 bases and J by 0 bases, 1 base remained unmatched. Germline loops: CDR1 SEHNR, CDR2 FQNEAQ (reference sequence). The CDR3 covers 14 residues. CDR3 nucleotides: TGTGCCAGCAGCTTATGGGACAGCTCCTACGAGCAGTACTTC. It yields the protein CASSLWDSSYEQYF. Combining the CDR3 with reference TRBV7-9 and TRBJ2-7 gives the whole variable domain DTGVSQNPRHKITKRGQNVTFRCDPISEHNRLYWYRQTLGQGPEFLTYFQNEAQLEKSRLLSDRFSAERPKGSFSTLEIQRTEQGDSAMYLCASSLWDSSYEQYFGPGTRLTVT.

This sequence joins TRBV7-3 and TRBJ1-2; possible D gene TRBD1, 5 bases. The CDR3 loop spans 15 amino acids. V lost 3 bases to trimming and J lost 8 bases, with 19 bases between them. Germline V gene data show CDR1 as SGHTA and CDR2 as FQGTGA. The CDR3 spells CASSFSGTSFAGYTF. DNA of the CDR3: TGTGCCAGCAGCTTTTCCGGGACCTCTTTCGCGGGCTACACCTTC.

This chain links TRBV4-2 with TRBJ2-6; D may be TRBD2 (5 bases). The germline V gene encodes CDR1 LGHNA and CDR2 YNFKEQ. The CDR3 contains 19 residues. The V and J ends lost 0 bases and 0 bases respectively, with 15 bases between them. CDR3 sequence: CASSQDRRQDPSGANVLTF. CDR3 nucleotides: TGTGCCAGCAGCCAAGATAGGAGGCAGGATCCCTCTGGGGCCAACGTCCTGACTTTC.

The table lists this clonotype with a few counts. This chain uses TRBV4-3 with TRBJ2-6; 7 bases line up with TRBD1. This CDR3 contains 18 residues. V lost 4 bases to trimming and J lost 0 bases; unmatched junction nucleotides: 9. The germline gives CDR1 LGHNA, CDR2 YSLEER. As DNA, the CDR3 is TGCGCCAGCAGCCCATTTTGGACAGGCCACTCTGGGGCCAACGTCCTGACTTTC. Translation gives CASSPFWTGHSGANVLTF.

This clonotype was counted between two and nine times. J is TRBJ1-1 and V is TRBV20-1; D is ambiguous. V lost 0 bases to trimming and J lost 5 bases, with 13 bases between them. The germline V gene encodes CDR1 DFQATT and CDR2 SNEGSKA (reference sequence). This CDR3 contains 14 residues. This chain's CDR3 is CSARETAWDTEAFF. CDR3 sequence (DNA): TGCAGTGCTAGAGAAACAGCGTGGGATACTGAAGCTTTCTTT.

At least ten counts were recorded for this clonotype. The rearrangement links TRBV12-3 or TRBV12-4 to TRBJ2-5; 8 nucleotides match TRBD1. The junction had 4 bases not matched to a gene; V was cut back by 6 bases and J by 1 base. The CDR3 contains 14 residues. This CDR3 reads CASRSDRVQETQYF. CDR3 nucleotides: TGTGCCAGCAGGTCGGACAGGGTCCAAGAGACCCAGTACTTC.

This chain uses TRBV10-3 with TRBJ1-1; D is uncertain. Trimming cost V 4 bases and J 1 base, with 7 bases left between them. Germline V gene sequence: CDR1 ENHRY, CDR2 SYGVKD. The CDR3 spans 13 residues. CDR3 residues: CAISADGNTEAFF. The CDR3 DNA is TGTGCCATCAGTGCGGACGGGAACACTGAAGCTTTCTTT.

A few counts support this clonotype. The chain combines TRBV5-1 with TRBJ2-7; TRBD1 agrees at 9 bases. Germline trimming cut 4 bases from V and 1 base from J; bases unmatched to any gene: 9. Germline-derived CDR1 and CDR2 are SGHRS and YFSETQ. The CDR3 totals 16 residues. The CDR3 DNA follows: TGCGCCAGCAGCCCGGGGACAGGGCATGTTTCCTACGAGCAGTACTTC. It encodes CASSPGTGHVSYEQYF.

The V and J genes are TRBV2 and TRBJ1-2; D remains unclear. Trimming pared 2 bases from V and 3 bases from J, leaving 7 bases between. The CDR3 covers 13 residues. Germline V gene lookup returns CDR1 SNHLY and CDR2 FYNNEI. The CDR3 nucleotides are TGTGCCAGCAGTGAAAACGGTGACTATGGCTACACCTTC. Translating gives CASSENGDYGYTF.

This clonotype was detected a few times. The chain carries TRBV4-3 and TRBJ2-1; D is unclear. CDR1 and CDR2 (germline): LGHNA, YSLEER. Trimming took 0 bases from V and 9 from J, leaving 9 bases between them. This CDR3 has 13 residues. For the CDR3, the DNA is TGCGCCAGCAGCCAAGATCTGGCCGGTGAGCAGTTCTTC. It yields the protein CASSQDLAGEQFF.